This passage covers 14 T cell receptor beta chains from one sample sequenced in a study of T cell responses to AZD1222 COVID-19 vaccine. The repertoire was sequenced with immunoSEQ multiplex PCR; TCRdb's copy has only in-frame clones and lacks some. The sample records about 72,000 clones, around nine tenths being singletons. The specimen was peripheral blood, collected on day 0 of AZD1222 vaccination. All receptors come from an adult in good health.

The chain is built from TRBV5-6 and TRBJ2-7; 12 bases are shared with TRBD1. With V trimmed by 4 bases and J by 5 bases, 7 bases remained unmatched. The CDR3 is 15 residues long. CDR1 and CDR2 (germline): SGHDT, YYEEEE. CDR3 nucleotide sequence: TGTGCCAGCAGCACACCCGGGACAGGGGGCGACGAGCAGTACTTC. The encoded protein is CASSTPGTGGDEQYF.

This chain uses TRBV11-3 with TRBJ1-1; D remains ambiguous. The CDR3 loop spans 13 amino acids. The germline V and J ends were trimmed by 3 bases and 1 base, with 6 bases remaining between them. Looked up from germline, CDR1 is SGHNT and CDR2 is YENEEA. The CDR3 sequence is CASSFMRNTEAFF. CDR3 sequence (DNA): TGTGCCAGCAGCTTCATGAGGAACACTGAAGCTTTCTTT.

This CDR3 reads CASTGDSYGYTF. The DNA of the CDR3 is TGTGCCAGCACCGGGGACAGCTATGGCTACACCTTC. The chain is built from TRBV11-2 and TRBJ1-2, with 7 bases that match TRBD1. Germline V gene data show CDR1 as SGHAT and CDR2 as FQNNGV. The CDR3 consists of 12 residues. V shed 7 bases and J 4 bases; nucleotides not matched to a gene: 3.

V gene TRBV6-5 combines with J gene TRBJ2-5; possibly TRBD1 for D (6 bases). Germline V gives CDR1 MNHEY, CDR2 SVGAGI. The ends were cut back, 2 bases at V and 5 bases at J, with 15 bases in the middle. The CDR3 spans 15 residues. The CDR3 nucleotides are TGTGCCAGCAGTTACGGGGGACACCATGGGGAGACCCAGTACTTC. This sequence encodes CASSYGGHHGETQYF.

V usage is TRBV30 and J usage is TRBJ1-1; D unresolved. V was trimmed by 5 bases and J by 0 bases, leaving 10 bases between them. CDR1 is GTSNPN and CDR2 is SVGIG in the germline V gene (reference sequence). This CDR3 has 13 residues. The CDR3 coding sequence is TGTGCCTGGGAGGAAATAATGAACACTGAAGCTTTCTTT. It codes for CAWEEIMNTEAFF.

This chain connects TRBV12-3 or TRBV12-4 to TRBJ1-1; TRBD1 is a possible D gene (5 bases). V lost 6 bases and J lost 4, with 9 bases in between. This CDR3 spans 12 amino acids. CDR3 protein: CASSSGTTEAFF. CDR3 sequence (DNA): TGTGCCAGCAGCTCAGGGACCACTGAAGCTTTCTTT.

The V gene is TRBV6-5, the J gene TRBJ1-2, with 7 bases fitting TRBD1. Germline V CDR1 and CDR2: MNHEY, SVGAGI. The junction had 8 bases not matched to a gene; V was cut back by 11 bases and J by 2 bases. This CDR3 contains 13 residues. The CDR3 here is CAGRDSKNYGYTF. The CDR3 DNA follows: TGTGCCGGTAGGGACAGCAAAAACTATGGCTACACCTTC.

The V call is TRBV10-1, the J call TRBJ1-1, with D unresolved. This CDR3 contains 14 residues. Germline CDR1 and CDR2: WNHNN and SYGVQD (reference sequence). V lost 11 bases and J lost 5, with 21 bases in between. CDR3 region: CALRPHDRRTEAFF. In DNA form, the CDR3 reads TGCGCCCTTCGGCCCCACGACCGGAGGACTGAAGCTTTCTTT.

This rearrangement joins TRBV7-3 to TRBJ1-1; TRBD1 matches 8 bases. The V and J ends lost 5 bases and 7 bases, in that order; junction bases with no gene match: 18. There are 17 residues in the CDR3. Germline V lookup: CDR1 SGHTA, CDR2 FQGTGA. CDR3 DNA: TGTGCCAGCAGCCCCCAACCCCCCGGGACAGGAATTCATGAAGCTTTCTTT. Translated, it gives CASSPQPPGTGIHEAFF.

V is TRBV5-1 and J is TRBJ2-3; 9 nucleotides align to TRBD1. V dropped 5 bases and J dropped 4; count of bases not matched to a gene: 8. CDR1 and CDR2 from the germline V gene are SGHRS and YFSETQ. CDR3 length: 15 residues. The CDR3 region has the DNA TGCGCCAGCAGTCGTGGGACAGGGAACGCAGATACGCAGTATTTT. Protein: CASSRGTGNADTQYF.

The sample holds a few counts of this clone. This chain joins TRBV27 and TRBJ2-1; D perhaps matches TRBD1 (5 bases). Germline V gene sequence: CDR1 MNHEY, CDR2 SMNVEV (reference sequence). The length of the CDR3 is 14 residues. V was shortened by 5 bases and J by 3 bases, with 11 bases between the two germline ends. CDR3 nucleotides: TGTGCCAGCAGTGAGAACAGGAACTACAATGAGCAGTTCTTC. Translating it yields CASSENRNYNEQFF.

The rearrangement uses TRBV18 and TRBJ2-7, with a tentative D call TRBD1 (6 bases). The CDR3 runs to 12 residues. V was shortened by 2 bases and J by 4 bases, with 6 bases between the two germline ends. Germline loops: CDR1 KGHSH, CDR2 LQKENI. The CDR3 nucleotides are TGTGCCAGCTCACCAAGGGGGTACGAGCAGTACTTC. Encoded protein: CASSPRGYEQYF.

The chain carries TRBV6-4 and TRBJ1-6, with a weak D call TRBD1 (6 bases). Germline-derived CDR1 and CDR2 are MRHNA and SNTAGT. Trimming pared 6 bases from V and 7 bases from J, leaving 10 bases between. The CDR3 loop spans 13 amino acids. DNA for the CDR3: TGTGCCAGCAGCATTGACAGGAATTCACCCCTCCACTTT. It is translated as CASSIDRNSPLHF.

V is TRBV4-1 and J is TRBJ2-1, with D perhaps matching TRBD2 (6 bases). The CDR3 is made up of 14 amino acids. Germline V gene sequence: CDR1 MGHRA, CDR2 YSYEKL. V was clipped by 0 bases and J by 12 bases, with 15 bases between them. CDR3 loop: CASSQDLEGRRQFF. The CDR3 nucleotides are TGCGCCAGCAGCCAAGATCTGGAGGGGCGGAGGCAGTTCTTC.